This T cell receptor beta chain was identified during a study of regulatory T cells in long-lasting Graves disease. Points on this clonotype: The target antigen is unknown. Mismatch with germline at one junction end may stem from a read error.

Time point given: newly diagnosed GD, antithyroid drugs for less than 3 months. The TCR library used RNA extracted from PBMCs. Notes on the study in general: Persistent patients shared more public clonotypes (roughly 2,800) than new patients (under 1,000). Persistent disease showed a preference for TRBV28, TRBJ1-2 and TRBJ2-5.

TCR beta libraries were built with iRepertoire HTBI primers and Arm-PCR of CDR3 regions. TCRdb processed the multiplex PCR reads anew with MiXCR; each CDR3 protein has one entry. The sample includes 350,000 to 400,000 distinct CDR3 sequences, roughly 15% of them seen just once. The germline V gene encodes CDR1 LGHNA and CDR2 YSLEER. This CDR3 has 13 residues. The source was peripheral blood mononuclear cells (PBMCs), collected at new diagnosis, from a patient treated with antithyroid drugs. The receptor was isolated from a female donor with Graves disease. The rearrangement links TRBV4-3 to TRBJ2-1; possibly TRBD1 for D (5 bases). CDR3 in amino acids: CASSEDRYNEQFF. The CDR3 nucleotides are TGCGCCAGCAGCGAAGACAGATACAATGAGCAGTTCTTC.